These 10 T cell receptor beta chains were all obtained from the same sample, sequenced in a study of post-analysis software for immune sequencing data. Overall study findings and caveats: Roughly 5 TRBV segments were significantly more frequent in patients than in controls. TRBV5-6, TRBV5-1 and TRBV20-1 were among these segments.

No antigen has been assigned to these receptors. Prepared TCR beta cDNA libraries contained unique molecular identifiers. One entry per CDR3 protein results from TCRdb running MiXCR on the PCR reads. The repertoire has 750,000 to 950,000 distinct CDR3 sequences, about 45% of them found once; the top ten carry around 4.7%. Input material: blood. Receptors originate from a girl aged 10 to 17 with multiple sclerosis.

CDR3 in amino acids: CSVGADYGYTF. Here the CDR3 DNA reads TGCAGCGTTGGGGCGGACTATGGCTACACCTTC. The V call is TRBV29-1, the J call TRBJ1-2; D is unresolved. Between the trimmed V and J ends, which lost 4 bases and 3 bases, there was a span of 6 bases. CDR3 length: 11 residues. Per the germline V gene, CDR1 is SQVTM and CDR2 is ANQGSEA.

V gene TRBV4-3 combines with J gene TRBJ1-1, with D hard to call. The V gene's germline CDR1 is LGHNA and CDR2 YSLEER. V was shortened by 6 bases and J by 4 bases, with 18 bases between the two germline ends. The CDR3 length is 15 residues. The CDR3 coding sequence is TGCGCCAGCAGGAACCATCAGGACCCGGGCACTGAAGCTTTCTTT. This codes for CASRNHQDPGTEAFF.

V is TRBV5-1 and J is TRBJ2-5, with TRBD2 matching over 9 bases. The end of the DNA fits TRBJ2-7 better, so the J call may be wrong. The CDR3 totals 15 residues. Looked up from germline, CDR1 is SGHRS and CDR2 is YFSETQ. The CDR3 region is CASSLAGSGSHEQYF. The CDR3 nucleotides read TGCGCCAGCAGCTTGGCCGGTAGCGGGAGCCACGAGCAGTACTTC.

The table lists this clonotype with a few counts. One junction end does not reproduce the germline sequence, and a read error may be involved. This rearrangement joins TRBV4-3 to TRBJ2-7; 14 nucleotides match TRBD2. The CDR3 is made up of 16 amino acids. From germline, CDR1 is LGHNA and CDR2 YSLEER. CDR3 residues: CASSQGLAGGSSEQYF. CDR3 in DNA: TGCGCCAGCAGCCAAGGACTAGCGGGAGGGTCCTCCGAGCAGTACTTC.

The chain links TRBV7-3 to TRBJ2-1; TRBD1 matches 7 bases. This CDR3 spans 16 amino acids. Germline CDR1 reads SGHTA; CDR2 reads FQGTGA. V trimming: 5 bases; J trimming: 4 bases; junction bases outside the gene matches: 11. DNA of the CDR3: TGTGCCAGCAGCCCTCGACGAGGGGGCAGGTACAATGAGCAGTTCTTC. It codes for CASSPRRGGRYNEQFF. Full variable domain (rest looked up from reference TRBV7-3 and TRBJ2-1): GAGVSQTPSNKVTEKGKYVELRCDPISGHTALYWYRQSLGQGPEFLIYFQGTGAADDSGLPNDRFFAVRPEGSVSTLKIQRTERGDSAVYLCASSPRRGGRYNEQFFGPGTRLTVL.

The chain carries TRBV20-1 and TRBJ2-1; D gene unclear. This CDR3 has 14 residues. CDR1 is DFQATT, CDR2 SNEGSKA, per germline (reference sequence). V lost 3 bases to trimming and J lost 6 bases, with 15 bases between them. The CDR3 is CSARGMYTSNEQFF. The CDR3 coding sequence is TGCAGTGCTAGGGGGATGTATACGAGCAATGAGCAGTTCTTC.

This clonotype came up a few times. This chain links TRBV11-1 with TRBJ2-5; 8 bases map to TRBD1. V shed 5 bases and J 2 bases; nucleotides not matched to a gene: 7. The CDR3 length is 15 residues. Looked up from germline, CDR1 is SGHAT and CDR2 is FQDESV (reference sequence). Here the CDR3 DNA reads TGTGCCAGCAGCGCCGAGACAGGGGATCAAGAGACCCAGTACTTC. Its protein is CASSAETGDQETQYF.

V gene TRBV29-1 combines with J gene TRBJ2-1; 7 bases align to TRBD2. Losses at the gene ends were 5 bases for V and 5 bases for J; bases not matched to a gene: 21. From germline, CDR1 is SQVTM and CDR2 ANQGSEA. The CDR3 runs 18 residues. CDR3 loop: CSVIPVLAAFGGNNEQFF. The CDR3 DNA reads TGCAGCGTTATCCCCGTGCTAGCGGCATTTGGAGGCAACAATGAGCAGTTCTTC.

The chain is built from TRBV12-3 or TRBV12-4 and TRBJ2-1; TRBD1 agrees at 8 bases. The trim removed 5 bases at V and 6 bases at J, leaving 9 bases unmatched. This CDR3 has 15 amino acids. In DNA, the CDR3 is TGTGCCAGCAGTCCCCCAGGGACAGGCCTCAATGAGCAGTTCTTC. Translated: CASSPPGTGLNEQFF.

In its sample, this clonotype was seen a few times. CDR3 in DNA: TGCAGCGTTACCTATGCGGCGACTAGCACAGATACGCAGTATTTT. This translates into CSVTYAATSTDTQYF. The rearrangement links TRBV29-1 to TRBJ2-3, with D unresolved. The CDR3 is 15 amino acids. Trimming removed 5 bases at V and 0 bases at J, with 15 bases between. The germline V gene has CDR1 SQVTM and CDR2 ANQGSEA.